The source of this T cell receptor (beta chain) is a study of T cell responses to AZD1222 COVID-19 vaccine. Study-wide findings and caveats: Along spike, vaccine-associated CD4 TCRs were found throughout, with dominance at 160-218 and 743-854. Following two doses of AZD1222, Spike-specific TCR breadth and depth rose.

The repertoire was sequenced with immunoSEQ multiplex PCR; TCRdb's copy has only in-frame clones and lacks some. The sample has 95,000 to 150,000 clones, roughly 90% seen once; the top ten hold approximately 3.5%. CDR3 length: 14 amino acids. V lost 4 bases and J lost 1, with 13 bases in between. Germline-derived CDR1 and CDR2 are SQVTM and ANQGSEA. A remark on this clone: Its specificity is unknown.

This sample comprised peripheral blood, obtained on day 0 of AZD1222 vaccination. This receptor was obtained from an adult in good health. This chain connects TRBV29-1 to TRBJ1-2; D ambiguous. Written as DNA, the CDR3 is TGCAGCGTTGCATCGTCCGGGTATAACTATGGCTACACCTTC. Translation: CSVASSGYNYGYTF.